This T cell receptor (beta chain) was observed in a study of CD8+CD57+ T cells in acquired aplastic anemia. Whole-study context: Mean DNA quantity obtained from sorted CD4+ and CD8+ cells was around 3.2 ug.

Profiles of TCR beta VDJ and CDR3 were generated from a genomic DNA template. TCRdb passed the reads through MiXCR, listing each CDR3 protein once. The table shows approximately 180,000 distinct CDR3 sequences, with roughly 50% occurring only once. Patients who underwent sequencing had shown CD8+CD57+ cell expansion by flow cytometry. The CDR3 contains 15 residues. Germline V gene sequence: CDR1 LNHNV, CDR2 YYDKDF (reference sequence). Trimming removed 3 bases from V and 8 bases from J, with 16 bases in between. This sequence originates from a human donor with aplastic anemia. The chain links TRBV15 to TRBJ1-4; perhaps TRBD1 as D (6 bases). Source material: sorted CD4+, CD8+, or CD8+CD57+ T cells (not recorded which) from PBMCs. CDR3 DNA sequence: TGTGCCACCAGCAGGGAGACAGGCTCGACGGAAAAACTGTTTTTT. This translates into CATSRETGSTEKLFF.